This entry lists 19 T cell receptor beta chains sequenced from one sample in a study of T-cell reconstitution after alpha-beta-depleted transplantation in children. Unique molecular identifiers were used in preparing the TCRbeta library. A single record per CDR3 protein comes from TCRdb applying MiXCR to the PCR reads. Among fewer than 250,000 distinct CDR3 sequences listed, approximately 15% were seen once. Sequencing was performed on PBMCs, mostly from graft donor cells, taken 360 days after TCRalphabeta/CD19-depleted stem cell transplant. The receptors stem from a male patient between 2 and 15 years old who had a stem cell transplant for acute lymphoblastic leukemia, so the T cells may come from the graft donor.

This clonotype was detected a few times. This rearrangement joins TRBV20-1 to TRBJ2-3; 8 nucleotides align to TRBD2. Trimming removed 3 bases from V and 5 bases from J; junction bases left unmatched: 7. The CDR3 covers 14 residues. The V gene's germline CDR1 is DFQATT and CDR2 SNEGSKA (reference sequence). This CDR3 is CSASVPGGGDTQYF. The CDR3 bases are TGCAGTGCTAGTGTACCGGGAGGGGGAGATACGCAGTATTTT.

J is TRBJ2-1 and V is TRBV5-1; TRBD1 matches 8 bases. Germline V lookup: CDR1 SGHRS, CDR2 YFSETQ. Trimming at V came to 0 bases and at J to 6 bases, leaving 2 bases not matched to a gene. The CDR3 runs 14 residues. As DNA, the CDR3 is TGCGCCAGCAGCTTGGGACAGGGGCCCAATGAGCAGTTCTTC. As protein: CASSLGQGPNEQFF.

The CDR3 DNA sequence: TGTGCCAGCAGTCGTTTACGGAGGATCAATGAGCAGTTCTTC. The encoded protein is CASSRLRRINEQFF. The chain couples TRBV28 to TRBJ2-1; D perhaps matches TRBD2 (5 bases). The CDR3 loop spans 14 amino acids. Looked up from germline, CDR1 is MDHEN and CDR2 is SYDVKM. The ends were cut back, 5 bases at V and 6 bases at J, with 14 bases in the middle.

V gene TRBV11-2 combines with J gene TRBJ2-7, with D possibly being TRBD1 (6 bases). CDR1 and CDR2 (germline): SGHAT, FQNNGV. The CDR3 length is 14 residues. Trimming took 1 base from V and 3 from J, leaving 10 bases between them. The CDR3 sequence is CASSLVQGIYEQYF. For the CDR3, the DNA is TGTGCCAGCAGCTTAGTACAGGGAATCTACGAGCAGTACTTC.

This clonotype was observed a few times. The chain links TRBV12-3 or TRBV12-4 to TRBJ2-5; weak D call: TRBD2 (6 bases). This CDR3 spans 14 amino acids. Trimming stripped 7 bases from V and 2 bases from J, with 14 bases between. The DNA for the CDR3 is TGTGCCAGCACCCTCCGGGGGTTACAAGAGACCCAGTACTTC. Translated, it gives CASTLRGLQETQYF.

This chain uses TRBV2 with TRBJ2-2; D is undetermined. The ends were cut back, 6 bases at V and 6 bases at J, with 11 bases in the middle. Germline CDR1 is SNHLY and CDR2 is FYNNEI. The CDR3 sequence is 13 residues long. CDR3 in amino acids: CASSLNKAGELFF. For the CDR3, the DNA is TGTGCCAGCAGCCTAAATAAGGCCGGGGAGCTGTTTTTT.

The chain recombines TRBV27 with TRBJ2-2; 12 nucleotides line up with TRBD2. Unmatched junction bases numbered 12, after V lost 6 bases and J lost 10 bases. In germline, CDR1 is MNHEY, CDR2 SMNVEV (reference sequence). The length of the CDR3 is 16 residues. The CDR3 sequence: CASSIVLAGGFEELFF. The CDR3 DNA reads as TGTGCCAGCAGCATAGTACTAGCGGGGGGCTTCGAGGAGCTGTTTTTT.

This clonotype came up many times. J is TRBJ1-5 and V is TRBV29-1; the match to TRBD1 covers 8 bases. The CDR3 runs to 12 residues. Germline trimming cut 7 bases from V and 6 bases from J; bases unmatched to any gene: 5. Germline assignment: CDR1 SQVTM and CDR2 ANQGSEA. In nucleotides, the CDR3 is TGCAGCGCTGGACAGGGTAGTCAGCCCCAGCATTTT. Encoded protein: CSAGQGSQPQHF.

The CDR3 sequence is CSARMESYQETQYF. The CDR3 coding sequence is TGCAGTGCTAGAATGGAATCGTACCAAGAGACCCAGTACTTC. This rearrangement joins TRBV20-1 to TRBJ2-5; D not resolved. This CDR3 spans 14 amino acids. The germline V gene encodes CDR1 DFQATT and CDR2 SNEGSKA (reference sequence). The V end was cut by 2 bases, the J end by 0 bases, with 10 bases between.

This clonotype was detected a few times. This chain joins TRBV11-1 and TRBJ2-3; TRBD1 matches 7 bases. CDR3 length: 18 amino acids. CDR1 and CDR2 (germline): SGHAT, FQDESV (reference sequence). The V segment lost 4 bases and the J segment 1 base; nucleotides outside the gene matches: 14. The CDR3 protein is CASSSTSTGIGRTDTQYF. The CDR3 coding sequence is TGTGCCAGCAGCTCAACCTCGACAGGGATCGGCCGCACAGATACGCAGTATTTT.

This clonotype was counted between two and nine times. The chain has TRBV6-1 and TRBJ2-1; 10 nucleotides line up with TRBD1. In germline, CDR1 is MNHNS, CDR2 SASEGT. Germline trimming cut 10 bases from V and 5 bases from J; bases unmatched to any gene: 8. The CDR3 extends over 14 amino acids. The CDR3 nucleotides read TGTGCCACCCTCGGGACAGGGGAAAACAATGAGCAGTTCTTC. Its translation: CATLGTGENNEQFF.

CDR3 protein: CASSYRDSQVLTQYF. The CDR3 nucleotides read TGTGCCAGCAGTTACCGGGACAGCCAAGTTTTGACGCAGTATTTT. This chain uses TRBV12-3 or TRBV12-4 with TRBJ2-3; 7 nucleotides line up with TRBD1. Trimming removed 4 bases from V and 9 bases from J; junction bases left unmatched: 13. The CDR3 is 15 residues long.

The chain couples TRBV12-3 or TRBV12-4 to TRBJ2-3; a weak D match, TRBD2 (6 bases). CDR3 length equals 14 residues. V lost 5 bases to trimming and J lost 2 bases, with 11 bases between them. As DNA, the CDR3 is TGTGCCAGCAGTAGCAGGAGGGTCACAGATACGCAGTATTTT. Translated: CASSSRRVTDTQYF.

V and J are TRBV6-5 and TRBJ2-1, with TRBD1 identical over 12 bases. This CDR3 has 16 amino acids. CDR1 and CDR2 from the germline V gene are MNHEY and SVGAGI. J gave up 7 bases and V 0 bases, and 4 bases lay outside the gene matches. CDR3 region: CASSYSGTGGGNEQFF. DNA for the CDR3: TGTGCCAGCAGTTACTCGGGGACAGGGGGCGGAAATGAGCAGTTCTTC.

Comment on this clonotype: It may be a read error: a sequence one base away is much more abundant. The gene calls are TRBV2 and TRBJ2-7; D may be TRBD1 or TRBD2 (6 bases each). The CDR3 contains 15 residues. Germline assignment: CDR1 SNHLY and CDR2 FYNNEI. V lost 10 bases, J lost 0 bases, and 19 bases lay in between. In DNA, the CDR3 is TGTGCCAACATCGCGGGGACAAAGAGCTCCTACGAGCAGTACTTC. Amino acid sequence: CANIAGTKSSYEQYF.

The V gene is TRBV25-1, the J gene TRBJ2-5; D is unclear. Germline loops: CDR1 MGHDK, CDR2 SYGVNS. The V and J ends lost 4 bases and 5 bases respectively, with 14 bases between them. The CDR3 spans 14 residues. The CDR3 region is CASSGQPGLETQYF. The CDR3 bases are TGTGCCAGCAGTGGGCAGCCAGGCTTGGAGACCCAGTACTTC.

This clonotype came up many times. This chain uses TRBV10-3 with TRBJ2-5; D gene uncertain. This CDR3 contains 14 residues. The V gene lost 3 bases and the J gene lost 7 bases, with 15 bases spanning the gap. The germline V gene encodes CDR1 ENHRY and CDR2 SYGVKD. The CDR3 coding sequence is TGTGCCATCAGTGACGGCGGCACCTTGGGGACCCAGTACTTC. As protein: CAISDGGTLGTQYF.

This clonotype was found a few times. This rearrangement joins TRBV12-3 or TRBV12-4 to TRBJ1-1, with D possibly being TRBD1 (5 bases). Deletions cut 3 bases from V and 6 bases from J, with 14 bases between. CDR3 length: 14 amino acids. The CDR3: CASSFQPAGPEAFF. The CDR3 DNA follows: TGTGCCAGCAGTTTTCAGCCAGCAGGGCCTGAAGCTTTCTTT.

Ten or more counts support this clonotype. The gene calls are TRBV6-1 and TRBJ2-7; 7 bases match TRBD1. CDR1 MNHNS and CDR2 SASEGT come from the germline V gene. The CDR3 consists of 13 residues. V gave up 6 bases and J gave up 6 bases; unmatched junction bases: 8. The CDR3 region is CASRTDRVGEQYF. In DNA form, the CDR3 reads TGTGCCAGCAGGACCGACAGGGTCGGCGAGCAGTACTTC.